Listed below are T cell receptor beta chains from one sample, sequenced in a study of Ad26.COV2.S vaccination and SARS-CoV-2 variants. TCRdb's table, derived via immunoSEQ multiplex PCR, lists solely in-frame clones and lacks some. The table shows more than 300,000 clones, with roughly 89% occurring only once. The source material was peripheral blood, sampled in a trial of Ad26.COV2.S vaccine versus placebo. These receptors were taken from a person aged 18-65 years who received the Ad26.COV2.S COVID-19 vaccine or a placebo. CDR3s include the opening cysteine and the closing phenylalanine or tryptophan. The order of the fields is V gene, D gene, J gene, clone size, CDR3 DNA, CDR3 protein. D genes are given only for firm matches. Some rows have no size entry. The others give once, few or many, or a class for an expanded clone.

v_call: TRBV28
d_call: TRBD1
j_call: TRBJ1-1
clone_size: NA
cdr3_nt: TGTGCCAGCAGTAAACGACAGGGGCGGTATGAAGCTTTCTTT
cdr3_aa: CASSKRQGRYEAFF

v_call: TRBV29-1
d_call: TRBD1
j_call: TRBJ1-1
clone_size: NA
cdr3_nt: TGCAGCGGGGGGGACAGGGTGAACACTGAAGCTTTCTTT
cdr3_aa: CSGGDRVNTEAFF

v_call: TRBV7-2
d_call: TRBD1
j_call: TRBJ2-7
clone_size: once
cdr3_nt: TGTGCCAGCAGCTTTAGGAACAGGGGGTACGAGCAGTACTTC
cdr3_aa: CASSFRNRGYEQYF

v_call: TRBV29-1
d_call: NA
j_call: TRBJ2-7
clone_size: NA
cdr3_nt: TGCAGCGTTGAACTGGGGGGTTCCAACGAGCAGTACTTC
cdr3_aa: CSVELGGSNEQYF

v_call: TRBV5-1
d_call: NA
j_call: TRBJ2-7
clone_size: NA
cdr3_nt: TGCGCCAGCAGCAGTAAGACAGGTCTCCCCTCCTACGAGCAGTACTTC
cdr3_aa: CASSSKTGLPSYEQYF

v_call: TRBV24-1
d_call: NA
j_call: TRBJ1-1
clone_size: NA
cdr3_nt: TGTGCCACCAGTCGGCCGGGTAACACTGAAGCTTTCTTT
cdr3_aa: CATSRPGNTEAFF

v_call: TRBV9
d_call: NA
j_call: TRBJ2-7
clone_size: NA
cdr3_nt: TGTGCCAGCGGGGGAGGACAGGACTCCTACGAGCAGTACTTC
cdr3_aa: CASGGGQDSYEQYF

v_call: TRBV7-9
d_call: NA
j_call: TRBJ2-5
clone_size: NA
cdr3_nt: TGTGCCAGCAGCGGGACATTCTCGGAGAGAGAGACCCAGTACTTC
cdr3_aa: CASSGTFSERETQYF

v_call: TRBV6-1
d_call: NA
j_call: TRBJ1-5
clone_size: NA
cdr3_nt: TGTGCCAGCAGTGAAATGGGCCAGCCCCAGCATTTT
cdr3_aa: CASSEMGQPQHF

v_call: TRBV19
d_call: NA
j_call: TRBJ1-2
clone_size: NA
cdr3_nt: TGTGCCAGTAGTCAAGAAACGGGGGCCGGGTATGGCTACACCTTC
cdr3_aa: CASSQETGAGYGYTF

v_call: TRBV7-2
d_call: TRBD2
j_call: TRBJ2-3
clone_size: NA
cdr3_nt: TGTGCCAGCAGCAAACTTCAACTAGCGGGGGGTCTACAGTATTTT
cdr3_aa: CASSKLQLAGGLQYF

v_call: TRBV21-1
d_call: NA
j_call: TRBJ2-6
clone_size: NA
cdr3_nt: TGTGCCAGCAGCAAAGATCGGACAGCTGGGGCCAACGTCCTGACTTTC
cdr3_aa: CASSKDRTAGANVLTF

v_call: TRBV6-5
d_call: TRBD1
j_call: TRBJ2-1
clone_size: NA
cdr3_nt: TGTGCCAGCAGAACAGGGGACTCCTACAATGAGCAGTTCTTC
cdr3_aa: CASRTGDSYNEQFF

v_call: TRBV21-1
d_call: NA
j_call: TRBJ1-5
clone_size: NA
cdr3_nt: TGTGCCAGCAGCAAATTTGGGGGGGAGAGGCCTTATAGCAATCAGCCCCAGCATTTT
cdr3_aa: CASSKFGGERPYSNQPQHF

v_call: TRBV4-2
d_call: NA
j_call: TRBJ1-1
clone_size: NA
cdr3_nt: TGTGCCAGCAGCCCTACCGCACGGATCATGAACACTGAAGCTTTCTTT
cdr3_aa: CASSPTARIMNTEAFF

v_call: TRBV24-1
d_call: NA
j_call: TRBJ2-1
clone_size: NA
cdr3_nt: TGTGCCACCAGTGATTTGGGTGGCCAGGGTTTGAAGAATGAGCAGTTCTTC
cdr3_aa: CATSDLGGQGLKNEQFF

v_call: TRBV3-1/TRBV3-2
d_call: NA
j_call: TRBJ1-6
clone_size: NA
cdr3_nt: TGTGCCAGCAGCCACGGCCCAACTAATTCACCCCTCCACTTT
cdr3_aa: CASSHGPTNSPLHF

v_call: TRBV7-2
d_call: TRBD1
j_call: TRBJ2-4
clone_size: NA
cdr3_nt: TGTGCCAGCAGCCTAGGACAGGGGGAGGGTATTCAGTACTTC
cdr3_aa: CASSLGQGEGIQYF

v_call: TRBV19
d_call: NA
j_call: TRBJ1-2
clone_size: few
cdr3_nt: TGTGCCAGTAGTCCGGGGGTGATCTATGGCTACACCTTC
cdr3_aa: CASSPGVIYGYTF

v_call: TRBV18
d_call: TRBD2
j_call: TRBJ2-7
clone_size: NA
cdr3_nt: TGTGCCAGCTCACGGGGGGGGTACGAGCAGTACTTC
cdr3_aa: CASSRGGYEQYF

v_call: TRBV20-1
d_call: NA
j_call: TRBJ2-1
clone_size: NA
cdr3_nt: TGCAGTGCCGCCCCTGGGACTGAGCAGTTCTTC
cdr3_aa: CSAAPGTEQFF

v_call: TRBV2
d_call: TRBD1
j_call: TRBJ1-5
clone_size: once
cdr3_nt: TGTGCCAGCAGTCTGGACAGGGTGGAGGGTCAGCCCCAGCATTTT
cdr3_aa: CASSLDRVEGQPQHF

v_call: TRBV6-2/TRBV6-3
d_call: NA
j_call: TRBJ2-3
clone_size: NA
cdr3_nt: TGTGCCAGCAGTTACTCGGGCACAGATACGCAGTATTTT
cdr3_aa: CASSYSGTDTQYF

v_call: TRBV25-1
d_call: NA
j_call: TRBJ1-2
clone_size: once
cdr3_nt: TGTGCCAGCAGATCGGCAGCCTATGGCTACACCTTC
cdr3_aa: CASRSAAYGYTF

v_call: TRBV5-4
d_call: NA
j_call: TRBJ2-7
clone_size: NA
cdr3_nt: TGTGCCAGCAGCTTGGAGGCAGACCCCTACGAGCAGTACTTC
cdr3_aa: CASSLEADPYEQYF

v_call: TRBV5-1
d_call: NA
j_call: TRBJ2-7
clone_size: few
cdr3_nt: TGCGCCAGCAGCTTGCCAGCCTCACACTCCTACGAGCAGTACTTC
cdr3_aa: CASSLPASHSYEQYF

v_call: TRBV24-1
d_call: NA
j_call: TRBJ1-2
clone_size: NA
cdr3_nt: TGTGCCACGGGGGGCAGCCGTTATGGCTACACCTTC
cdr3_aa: CATGGSRYGYTF

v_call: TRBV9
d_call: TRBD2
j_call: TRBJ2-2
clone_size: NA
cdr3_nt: TGTGCCAGCAGCCGTGGAGGGAGGGGCCGGATCACCGGGGAGCTGTTTTTT
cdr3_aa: CASSRGGRGRITGELFF

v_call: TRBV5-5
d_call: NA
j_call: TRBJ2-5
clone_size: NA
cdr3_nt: TGTGCCAGCAGCTTTGGTAGCGCCTTACAAGAGACCCAGTACTTC
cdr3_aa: CASSFGSALQETQYF

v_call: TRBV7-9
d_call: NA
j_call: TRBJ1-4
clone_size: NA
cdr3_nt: TGTGCCAGCAGCCCGAACATACGGGGGCAGGAAAAACTGTTTTTT
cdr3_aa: CASSPNIRGQEKLFF

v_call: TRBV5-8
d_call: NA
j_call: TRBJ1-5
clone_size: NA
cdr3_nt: TGTGCCAGCAGCTTGGAGAACTATAGCAATCAGCCCCAGCATTTT
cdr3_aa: CASSLENYSNQPQHF

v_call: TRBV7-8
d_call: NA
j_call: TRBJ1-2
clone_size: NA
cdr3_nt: TGTGCCAGCAGCTTAGTAACCAGGGGAAACTATGGCTACACCTTC
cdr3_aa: CASSLVTRGNYGYTF

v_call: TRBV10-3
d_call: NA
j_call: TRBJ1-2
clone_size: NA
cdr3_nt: TGTGCCATCAGTGAGGGCAGAAACTATGGCTACACCTTC
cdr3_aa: CAISEGRNYGYTF

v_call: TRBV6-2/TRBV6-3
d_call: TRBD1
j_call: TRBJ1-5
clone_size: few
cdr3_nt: TGTGCCAGCAGTTACGGGACAGGGACATATAGCAATCAGCCCCAGCATTTT
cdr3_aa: CASSYGTGTYSNQPQHF

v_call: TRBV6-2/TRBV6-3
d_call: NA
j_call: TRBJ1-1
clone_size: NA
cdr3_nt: TGTGCCAGCAGTTACGCGGCAGGAAACACTGAAGCTTTCTTT
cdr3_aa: CASSYAAGNTEAFF